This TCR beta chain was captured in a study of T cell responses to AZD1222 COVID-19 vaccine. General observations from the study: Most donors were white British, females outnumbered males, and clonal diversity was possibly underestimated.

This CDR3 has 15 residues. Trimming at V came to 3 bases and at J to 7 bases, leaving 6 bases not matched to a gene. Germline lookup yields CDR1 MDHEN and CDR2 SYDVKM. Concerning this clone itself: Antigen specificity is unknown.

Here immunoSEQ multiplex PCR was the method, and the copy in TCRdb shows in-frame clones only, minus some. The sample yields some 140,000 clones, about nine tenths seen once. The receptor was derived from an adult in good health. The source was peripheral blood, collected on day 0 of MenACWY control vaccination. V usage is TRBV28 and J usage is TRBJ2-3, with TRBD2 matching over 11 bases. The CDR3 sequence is CASSFLAGGRNTQYF. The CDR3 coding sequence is TGTGCCAGCAGTTTCCTAGCGGGGGGCCGAAATACGCAGTATTTT. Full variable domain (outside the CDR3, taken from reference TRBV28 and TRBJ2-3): DVKVTQSSRYLVKRTGEKVFLECVQDMDHENMFWYRQDPGLGLRLIYFSYDVKMKEKGDIPEGYSVSREKKERFSLILESASTNQTSMYLCASSFLAGGRNTQYFGPGTRLTVL.